A single sample is the source of the 30 T cell receptor beta chains below, sequenced in a study of T cell changes during pregnancy in multiple sclerosis. Sequencing used immunoSEQ multiplex PCR; TCRdb keeps in-frame clones, though not all of them. Among roughly 38,000 clones listed, about 88% were seen once. The input for sequencing was CD8+ T cells from peripheral blood mononuclear cells, taken in the third trimester of pregnancy. The source is a female donor with multiple sclerosis, enrolled in a pregnancy study.

The chain has TRBV28 and TRBJ2-2; D is possibly TRBD1 (6 bases). Trimming cost V 5 bases and J 3 bases, with 10 bases left between them. This CDR3 is 14 amino acids long. CDR1 is MDHEN, CDR2 SYDVKM, per germline. CDR3: CASSPSGDTGELFF. DNA of the CDR3: TGTGCCAGCAGTCCCTCAGGGGACACCGGGGAGCTGTTTTTT.

Remarks on this clone: Additional DNA sequences in this sample encode the identical CDR3. The DNA for the CDR3 is TGTGCCAGTAGTATAGGACAGGGATACACTGAAGCTTTCTTT. This gives the protein CASSIGQGYTEAFF. The rearrangement uses TRBV19 and TRBJ1-1; 7 bases map to TRBD1. Trimming removed 1 base from V and 3 bases from J; junction bases left unmatched: 2. The CDR3 covers 14 residues. CDR1 LNHDA and CDR2 SQIVND come from the germline V gene (reference sequence).

A single count supports this clone. The chain carries TRBV5-6 and TRBJ1-5; TRBD1 might be the D (6 bases). Deletions cut 2 bases from V and 5 bases from J, with 14 bases between. Germline CDR1 reads SGHDT; CDR2 reads YYEEEE. CDR3 length: 15 amino acids. The CDR3 DNA follows: TGTGCCAGCAGCTTTAGTAACGCAGGGGATCAGCCCCAGCATTTT. Protein sequence: CASSFSNAGDQPQHF. Based on the CDR3 plus reference TRBV5-6 and TRBJ1-5, the full variable domain is DAGVTQSPTHLIKTRGQQVTLRCSPKSGHDTVSWYQQALGQGPQFIFQYYEEEERQRGNFPDRFSGHQFPNYSSELNVNALLLGDSALYLCASSFSNAGDQPQHFGDGTRLSIL.

The CDR3 bases are TGTGCCAGCAGCTGGGACAGGACGGGCTATGGCTACACCTTC. Residues: CASSWDRTGYGYTF. The chain links TRBV5-6 to TRBJ1-2; TRBD1 agrees at 8 bases. V shed 3 bases, J shed 4 bases, and the junction held 5 bases outside the gene matches. The CDR3 runs 14 residues. The germline gives CDR1 SGHDT, CDR2 YYEEEE.

The chain has TRBV27 and TRBJ1-3; 7 bases fit TRBD1. The CDR3 has 15 residues. The germline CDR1 and CDR2 sequences are MNHEY and SMNVEV (reference sequence). The V gene end was trimmed by 3 bases and the J gene end by 0 bases; junction bases not matched to a gene: 2. The CDR3: CASSFRGRSGNTIYF. CDR3 DNA sequence: TGTGCCAGCAGTTTTAGGGGGCGCTCTGGAAACACCATATATTTT.

V is TRBV6-6 and J is TRBJ2-7; D is undetermined. The germline V gene encodes CDR1 MNHNY and CDR2 SVGAGI (reference sequence). V lost 7 bases and J 5 bases, leaving 21 bases between the germline ends. The CDR3 runs 15 residues. CDR3 sequence reads: CASIQRAGIEDEQYF. The CDR3 DNA reads as TGTGCCAGCATACAAAGAGCAGGAATCGAAGACGAGCAGTACTTC.

This chain joins TRBV18 and TRBJ1-4; TRBD1 matches at 8 bases. The CDR3 length is 15 residues. With V trimmed by 4 bases and J by 5 bases, 6 bases remained unmatched. Germline V gene data show CDR1 as KGHSH and CDR2 as LQKENI. Written as DNA, the CDR3 is TGTGCCAGCTCACTCGAGACAGGGGTGAATGAAAAACTGTTTTTT. Amino acid sequence: CASSLETGVNEKLFF.

DNA of the CDR3: TGTGCCAGCAGCCGCGCCAGGGACACTGAAGCTTTCTTT. Protein sequence: CASSRARDTEAFF. The J gene is TRBJ1-1, the V gene TRBV11-2; a weak D match, TRBD1 (5 bases). Germline CDR1 SGHAT, CDR2 FQNNGV. With 5 bases removed from V and 3 bases from J, the gap between germline ends came to 10 bases. The CDR3 has 13 residues.

This chain links TRBV5-1 with TRBJ1-1, with 9 bases identical to TRBD1. In germline, CDR1 is SGHRS, CDR2 YFSETQ. Trimming took 2 bases from V and 4 from J; bases not matched to a gene: 6. The CDR3 is 15 amino acids. CDR3 DNA sequence: TGCGCCAGCAGCTTACAGGGGGCCGGGGGCACTGAAGCTTTCTTT. Its protein product is CASSLQGAGGTEAFF.

The rearrangement joins TRBV5-6 to TRBJ1-1, with TRBD1 identical over 9 bases. Trimming at V came to 0 bases and at J to 3 bases, leaving 9 bases not matched to a gene. The CDR3 has 17 residues. CDR1 is SGHDT, CDR2 YYEEEE, per germline. CDR3 protein: CASSLGGTGYDYTEAFF. The CDR3 DNA sequence: TGTGCCAGCAGCTTGGGAGGGACAGGGTATGATTACACTGAAGCTTTCTTT.

This chain joins TRBV19 and TRBJ2-3; 10 bases line up with TRBD2. The V gene's germline CDR1 is LNHDA and CDR2 SQIVND (reference sequence). There are 17 residues in the CDR3. The V segment lost 5 bases and the J segment 3 bases; nucleotides outside the gene matches: 11. CDR3 loop: CASSLSGLSGGTDTQYF. In DNA form, the CDR3 reads TGTGCCAGTAGTCTCTCCGGCCTTAGCGGGGGGACAGATACGCAGTATTTT.

This chain links TRBV30 with TRBJ1-2; 7 bases are a match to TRBD1. The V and J ends lost 4 bases and 6 bases, in that order; junction bases with no gene match: 5. The CDR3 has 12 residues. CDR1 GTSNPN and CDR2 SVGIG come from the germline V gene (reference sequence). CDR3 bases: TGTGCCTGGATAGGGGGCCGAGATGGCTACACCTTC. It is translated as CAWIGGRDGYTF.

This chain joins TRBV6-1 and TRBJ1-2; TRBD1 might be the D (6 bases). The CDR3 sequence is 15 residues long. The V end was cut by 3 bases, the J end by 3 bases, with 14 bases between. Germline V gives CDR1 MNHNS, CDR2 SASEGT. CDR3 bases: TGTGCCAGCAGTGACTACCGGGAGGGGGACTATGGCTACACCTTC. Amino acid sequence: CASSDYREGDYGYTF.

The chain employs TRBV20-1 and TRBJ2-3, with TRBD2 as a possible D gene (6 bases). The germline V gene encodes CDR1 DFQATT and CDR2 SNEGSKA (reference sequence). The CDR3 loop spans 11 amino acids. V lost 7 bases to trimming and J lost 6 bases, with 11 bases between them. The CDR3 coding sequence is TGCAGTGGGGAGGTCGTCGATACGCAGTATTTT. Its translation: CSGEVVDTQYF.

The chain combines TRBV7-9 with TRBJ2-7; perhaps TRBD1 as D (6 bases). CDR3 length equals 15 residues. The V and J ends lost 5 bases and 4 bases respectively, with 18 bases between them. Germline lookup yields CDR1 SEHNR and CDR2 FQNEAQ (reference sequence). The CDR3 protein is CASSDDRSASYEQYF. The DNA for the CDR3 is TGTGCCAGCAGCGACGACAGGTCGGCCTCTTACGAGCAGTACTTC.

The chain uses TRBV11-2 and TRBJ2-7; possibly TRBD1 for D (5 bases). V shed 4 bases and J shed 3 bases, with 13 bases lying between them. Germline assignment: CDR1 SGHAT and CDR2 FQNNGV. This CDR3 region has 14 residues. For the CDR3, the DNA is TGTGCCAGCAGCTCCAGGGCACGGAGCTACGAGCAGTACTTC. It specifies CASSSRARSYEQYF.

In its sample, this clone was seen a few times. The V and J genes are TRBV5-5 and TRBJ2-3, with D unclear. Deletions cut 4 bases from V and 4 bases from J, with 13 bases between. This CDR3 is 14 amino acids long. Germline-derived CDR1 and CDR2 are SGHKS and YYEKEE (reference sequence). For the CDR3, the DNA is TGTGCCAGCAGCCCTATCTCCGTCTCAGATACGCAGTATTTT. Translation: CASSPISVSDTQYF.

The chain has TRBV25-1 and TRBJ1-2; D unresolved. CDR3 length: 13 residues. Germline CDR1 and CDR2: MGHDK and SYGVNS. The V and J ends lost 4 bases and 2 bases respectively, with 8 bases between them. DNA of the CDR3: TGTGCCAGCAGTGTGAGCACGAACTATGGCTACACCTTC. Amino acid sequence: CASSVSTNYGYTF.

The rearrangement joins TRBV28 to TRBJ2-3; 14 bases are shared with TRBD2. The CDR3 is 19 residues long. Germline values: CDR1 MDHEN, CDR2 SYDVKM. V was pared by 4 bases and J by 4 bases, with 13 bases of the junction left unmatched. CDR3: CASSYLSWQTSGGADTQYF. CDR3 bases: TGTGCCAGCAGTTACCTCTCTTGGCAGACTAGCGGGGGGGCAGATACGCAGTATTTT.

The V and J genes are TRBV30 and TRBJ1-1, with D perhaps matching TRBD1 (5 bases). Trimming left V 3 bases short and J 4 bases short, with 12 bases between. Germline values: CDR1 GTSNPN, CDR2 SVGIG (reference sequence). The CDR3 length is 13 residues. CDR3 in amino acids: CAWRGGVGTEAFF. In DNA form, the CDR3 reads TGTGCCTGGAGGGGGGGGGTTGGCACTGAAGCTTTCTTT.

The gene calls are TRBV10-3 and TRBJ1-1; D is undetermined. Germline V CDR1 and CDR2: ENHRY, SYGVKD. Trimming removed 0 bases at V and 6 bases at J, with 5 bases between. The CDR3 has 12 residues. Here the CDR3 DNA reads TGTGCCATCAGTGAGTCTATCGCTGAAGCTTTCTTT. It is translated as CAISESIAEAFF.

This clone was recorded a few times. The rearrangement uses TRBV2 and TRBJ2-4, with D possibly TRBD2 on 6 matching bases. CDR1 is SNHLY and CDR2 is FYNNEI in the germline V gene. V was clipped by 7 bases and J by 6 bases, with 22 bases between them. This CDR3 spans 16 amino acids. In DNA form, the CDR3 reads TGTGCCAGCAACGAAGAGGGGTGGGGGGTTGGAAACATTCAGTACTTC. Amino acids: CASNEEGWGVGNIQYF.

The gene calls are TRBV27 and TRBJ1-4; weak D call: TRBD1 (6 bases). The CDR3 contains 14 residues. Trimming stripped 5 bases from V and 7 bases from J, with 14 bases between. Germline CDR1 is MNHEY and CDR2 is SMNVEV (reference sequence). The CDR3 spells CASSPRGGGEKLFF. The CDR3 DNA reads as TGTGCCAGCAGTCCAAGGGGGGGCGGTGAAAAACTGTTTTTT.

This chain joins TRBV7-2 and TRBJ2-3, with D perhaps matching TRBD2 (5 bases). The CDR3 runs 16 residues. Deletions cut 1 base from V and 4 bases from J, with 15 bases between. Per the germline V gene, CDR1 is SGHTA and CDR2 is FQGNSA. The chain's CDR3 is CASSLVPGKGPDTQYF. CDR3 nucleotide sequence: TGTGCCAGCAGCTTAGTGCCGGGGAAAGGCCCAGATACGCAGTATTTT.

This clone was seen only once. Mismatch with germline at one junction end may stem from a read error. The chain carries TRBV9 and TRBJ2-5; D is perhaps TRBD2 (5 bases). Germline CDR1 is SGDLS and CDR2 is YYNGEE. The CDR3 sequence is 15 residues long. In nucleotides, the CDR3 is TGTGCCAGCAGCGTAAGCGGTTCGGATCAAGAAACCCAGTACTTC. This encodes CASSVSGSDQETQYF.

The chain carries TRBV6-9 and TRBJ2-1, with D perhaps matching TRBD2 (6 bases). The CDR3 totals 16 residues. V was trimmed by 4 bases and J by 6 bases, leaving 19 bases between them. Germline-derived CDR1 and CDR2 are MNHGY and SVAAGI. The CDR3 loop is CASSSLSRGGINEQFF. CDR3 DNA: TGTGCCAGCAGTTCTCTTTCTCGTGGGGGGATCAATGAGCAGTTCTTC.

This clone has just one count. The chain is built from TRBV29-1 and TRBJ2-1; TRBD2 agrees at 7 bases. This CDR3 is 15 amino acids long. J was trimmed by 0 bases and V by 3 bases; bases with no gene match: 5. Germline CDR1 SQVTM, CDR2 ANQGSEA. The DNA of the CDR3 is TGCAGCGTTGAGGACGGGACTATCTCCTACAATGAGCAGTTCTTC. It translates to CSVEDGTISYNEQFF.

The chain joins TRBV2 to TRBJ2-5; D is unresolved. Germline V gene lookup returns CDR1 SNHLY and CDR2 FYNNEI. The CDR3 covers 14 residues. V was clipped by 6 bases and J by 5 bases, with 16 bases between them. Here the CDR3 reads CASSPFLAGETQYF. Here the CDR3 DNA reads TGTGCCAGCAGCCCTTTCCTTGCCGGGGAGACCCAGTACTTC.

The chain has TRBV7-3 and TRBJ2-1, with a weak D call TRBD2 (5 bases). The CDR3 is 15 residues long. V was cut by 5 bases and J by 0 bases, with 11 bases left in between. The germline V gene has CDR1 SGHTA and CDR2 FQGTGA. The CDR3 loop reads CASSPHGGSYNEQFF. The CDR3 DNA is TGTGCCAGCAGCCCTCATGGAGGCTCCTACAATGAGCAGTTCTTC. Full variable domain (rest looked up from reference TRBV7-3 and TRBJ2-1): GAGVSQTPSNKVTEKGKYVELRCDPISGHTALYWYRQSLGQGPEFLIYFQGTGAADDSGLPNDRFFAVRPEGSVSTLKIQRTERGDSAVYLCASSPHGGSYNEQFFGPGTRLTVL.

This clone was seen once. The chain has TRBV7-3 and TRBJ2-3, with 10 bases aligning to TRBD2. CDR3 length equals 15 residues. Germline V CDR1 and CDR2: SGHTA, FQGTGA. The J segment lost 3 bases and the V segment lost 5 bases, leaving 5 bases of the junction unmatched. The CDR3 sequence is CASSRAGGLTDTQYF. CDR3 nucleotide sequence: TGTGCCAGCAGCCGAGCGGGGGGGCTTACAGATACGCAGTATTTT.